This T cell receptor (beta chain) was found in a study of patients and donors after allogeneic stem cell transplantation. Trimming took 1 base from V and 1 from J, leaving 23 bases between them. Per germline, CDR1 SGHRS and CDR2 YFSETQ. This CDR3 is 19 amino acids long. TCRdb reprocessed the RT-PCR reads with MiXCR, giving one entry per CDR3 protein. Of about 210,000 distinct CDR3 sequences listed, more than 35% are singletons. This clonotype was sampled from a human donor who was either an allogeneic HSCT recipient or a stem cell or donor lymphocyte infusion donor (not recorded which). It is not recorded whose cells these are; they may come from a transplant donor. The sequencing input was blood, either unsorted or a sorted T cell fraction (not recorded which). V and J are TRBV5-1 and TRBJ1-1; D remains ambiguous. CDR3 sequence (DNA): TGCGCCAGCAGCTTGCGGATTCAGTCATATTCGACCGAGAACACTGAAGCTTTCTTT. Amino acids: CASSLRIQSYSTENTEAFF.